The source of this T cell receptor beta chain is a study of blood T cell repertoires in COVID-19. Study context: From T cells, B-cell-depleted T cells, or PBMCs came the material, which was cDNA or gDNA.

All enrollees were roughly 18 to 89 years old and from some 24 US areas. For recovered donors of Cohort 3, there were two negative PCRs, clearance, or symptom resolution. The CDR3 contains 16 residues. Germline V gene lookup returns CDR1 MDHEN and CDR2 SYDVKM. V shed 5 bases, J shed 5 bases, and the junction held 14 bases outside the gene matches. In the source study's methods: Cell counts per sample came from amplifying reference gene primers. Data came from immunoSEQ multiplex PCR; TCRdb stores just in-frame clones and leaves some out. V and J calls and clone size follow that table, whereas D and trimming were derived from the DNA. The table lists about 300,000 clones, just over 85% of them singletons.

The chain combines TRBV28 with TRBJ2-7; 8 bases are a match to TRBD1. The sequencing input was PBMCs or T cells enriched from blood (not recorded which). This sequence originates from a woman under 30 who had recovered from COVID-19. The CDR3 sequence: CASSPPSTGVLDEQYF. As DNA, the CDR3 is TGTGCCAGCAGTCCACCCTCGACAGGGGTCTTGGACGAGCAGTACTTC.